The present TCR beta chain was sequenced within a study of low-dose radiotherapy and immunotherapy resistance in tumors. Time point reported: before trial treatment. There are many counts of this clonotype. The V gene lost 5 bases and the J gene lost 0 bases, with 10 bases spanning the gap. The CDR3 runs 15 residues. Germline loops: CDR1 SEHNR, CDR2 FQNEAQ (reference sequence). Alpha- and beta-chain coverage of first-strand cDNA came from TRAV- and TRBV-specific primers. PCR amplification of the TCRs was performed with Phusion for 20 PCR cycles, and it relied on a constant-region primer together with a V-primer adapter. One entry per CDR3 protein, called by TCRdb with MiXCR from the reads. This sample has nearly 95,000 distinct CDR3 sequences; 9.4% occur once, and the top ten carry roughly 1%.

This receptor was taken from a male donor with prostate cancer. The chain employs TRBV7-9 and TRBJ2-2; D remains ambiguous. The source was PBMCs, collected before treatment. The CDR3 loop is CASSVVGSNTGELFF. The CDR3 nucleotides read TGTGCCAGCAGCGTAGTGGGGTCGAACACCGGGGAGCTGTTTTTT.